The next 26 T cell receptor beta chains were all read from a single sample in a study of neoadjuvant nivolumab and ipilimumab in lung cancer (dated by TCRdb to the early 2020s). Libraries were made using the immunoSEQ multiplex PCR assay. The source is immuneACCESS, and TCRdb retained only in-frame sequences with V and J called. Part of the clones is not carried over; for the studies checked, unresolved V genes explain less than half of this, and the remainder is unexplained. A total of about 29,000 clones appear in this sample, 83% of them only once. The ten biggest clones cover 5% to 6% of the sample. The label giving this sample's time point can be read as: at surgical resection after neoadjuvant nivolumab +/- ipilimumab. The specimen comprised tumor tissue, sampled after neoadjuvant nivolumab, alone or with ipilimumab, at or shortly before surgery. The source of these receptors is an adult with non-small cell lung cancer.

The chain uses TRBV28 and TRBJ2-7; 8 nucleotides align to TRBD2. The germline V gene encodes CDR1 MDHEN and CDR2 SYDVKM. The V gene end was trimmed by 7 bases and the J gene end by 0 bases; junction bases not matched to a gene: 5. The CDR3 spans 14 residues. The CDR3 loop is CASNRLARSYEQYF. The CDR3 nucleotides read TGTGCCAGCAACCGACTAGCGCGCTCCTACGAGCAGTACTTC.

This clone is medium-sized (0.01 to 0.1%). The chain combines TRBV7-9 with TRBJ2-3, with a tentative D call TRBD2 (6 bases). The V and J ends lost 1 base and 1 base respectively, with 12 bases between them. There are 16 residues in the CDR3. Germline values: CDR1 SEHNR, CDR2 FQNEAQ (reference sequence). CDR3 protein: CASSLDEGGGTDTQYF. The CDR3, as DNA: TGTGCCAGCAGCTTAGATGAAGGAGGGGGCACAGATACGCAGTATTTT. Using reference TRBV7-9 and TRBJ2-3 for the parts outside the CDR3, the full variable domain is DTGVSQNPRHKITKRGQNVTFRCDPISEHNRLYWYRQTLGQGPEFLTYFQNEAQLEKSRLLSDRFSAERPKGSFSTLEIQRTEQGDSAMYLCASSLDEGGGTDTQYFGPGTRLTVL.

This clone showed up just once. This chain connects TRBV18 to TRBJ2-3, with 7 bases fitting TRBD2. CDR1 and CDR2 (germline): KGHSH, LQKENI. The CDR3 is 13 residues long. The V gene end was trimmed by 5 bases and the J gene end by 2 bases; junction bases not matched to a gene: 1. The CDR3 here is CASSTSDTDTQYF. The CDR3 DNA reads TGTGCCAGCTCAACTAGCGACACAGATACGCAGTATTTT.

V usage is TRBV4-1 and J usage is TRBJ1-1; 7 bases map to TRBD1. Unmatched junction bases numbered 1, after V lost 1 base and J lost 2 bases. The CDR3 is 14 residues long. Germline V lookup: CDR1 MGHRA, CDR2 YSYEKL. CDR3 sequence reads: CASSQGQGNTEAFF. For the CDR3, the DNA is TGCGCCAGCAGCCAAGGACAGGGAAACACTGAAGCTTTCTTT.

The V call is TRBV29-1, the J call TRBJ1-2, with 7 bases lining up with TRBD1. The germline CDR1 and CDR2 sequences are SQVTM and ANQGSEA. There are 11 residues in the CDR3. V lost 8 bases and J lost 5; bases outside the gene matches: 5. In DNA form, the CDR3 reads TGCAGCACGGGACAGCTGTATGGCTACACCTTC. Its translation: CSTGQLYGYTF. Variable domain in full (rest from reference TRBV29-1 and TRBJ1-2): SAVISQKPSRDICQRGTSLTIQCQVDSQVTMMFWYRQQPGQSLTLIATANQGSEATYESGFVIDKFPISRPNLTFSTLTVSNMSPEDSSIYLCSTGQLYGYTFGSGTRLTVV.

V gene TRBV4-3 combines with J gene TRBJ2-3; weak D call: TRBD2 (6 bases). V was trimmed by 0 bases and J by 2 bases, leaving 9 bases between them. The CDR3 extends over 15 amino acids. Germline CDR1 is LGHNA and CDR2 is YSLEER. The CDR3 protein is CASSQDSGYTDTQYF. DNA for the CDR3: TGCGCCAGCAGCCAAGATAGCGGCTACACAGATACGCAGTATTTT.

J is TRBJ1-5 and V is TRBV7-2; D remains ambiguous. Germline loops: CDR1 SGHTA, CDR2 FQGNSA. The CDR3 length is 14 residues. V was trimmed by 3 bases and J by 6 bases, leaving 12 bases between them. CDR3 DNA: TGTGCCAGCAGCTTGGTAGGGCCAGGTCAGCCCCAGCATTTT. It specifies CASSLVGPGQPQHF.

The chain is built from TRBV9 and TRBJ2-7; 8 nucleotides line up with TRBD1. From germline, CDR1 is SGDLS and CDR2 YYNGEE. The junction had 11 bases not matched to a gene; V was cut back by 1 base and J by 5 bases. The CDR3 sequence is 16 residues long. This CDR3 reads CASSVKTRQGLHEQYF. In DNA, the CDR3 is TGTGCCAGCAGCGTAAAAACCCGACAGGGGCTCCACGAGCAGTACTTC.

This chain joins TRBV5-4 and TRBJ2-1, with TRBD2 matching 8 bases. The V gene's germline CDR1 is SGHNT and CDR2 YYREEE (reference sequence). The length of the CDR3 is 14 residues. V was pared by 2 bases and J by 7 bases, with 5 bases of the junction left unmatched. CDR3 region: CASSFAGGRNEQFF. CDR3 in DNA: TGTGCCAGCAGCTTTGCGGGGGGCCGTAATGAGCAGTTCTTC.

The gene calls are TRBV5-4 and TRBJ2-7; maybe TRBD1 (6 bases). Germline values: CDR1 SGHNT, CDR2 YYREEE (reference sequence). Between the trimmed V and J ends, which lost 1 base and 2 bases, there was a span of 10 bases. The CDR3 is 14 residues long. DNA of the CDR3: TGTGCCAGCAGCTTGCCGGGACACCCCTACGAGCAGTACTTC. It yields the protein CASSLPGHPYEQYF.

This sequence joins TRBV7-9 and TRBJ2-7; the match to TRBD2 covers 8 bases. Germline V lookup: CDR1 SEHNR, CDR2 FQNEAQ (reference sequence). The junction had 4 bases not matched to a gene; V was cut back by 1 base and J by 5 bases. CDR3 size: 14 residues. CDR3 loop: CASSLDPAGDEQYF. CDR3 DNA: TGTGCCAGCAGCTTAGATCCAGCGGGAGACGAGCAGTACTTC.

J is TRBJ1-3 and V is TRBV14, with a tentative D call TRBD1 (6 bases). This CDR3 comprises 15 residues. The V and J ends lost 2 bases and 2 bases respectively, with 10 bases between them. Germline V gene sequence: CDR1 SGHDN, CDR2 FVKESK. The CDR3 is CASSQFRGAGNTIYF. The CDR3 nucleotides read TGTGCCAGCAGCCAATTCAGGGGTGCTGGAAACACCATATATTTT.

This clone has more than one count but fewer than ten. This chain connects TRBV5-1 to TRBJ1-5; D gene uncertain. V lost 0 bases, J lost 1 base, and 8 bases lay in between. The length of the CDR3 is 15 residues. The V gene's germline CDR1 is SGHRS and CDR2 YFSETQ. The DNA of the CDR3 is TGCGCCAGCAGCTTGGAAGGAGTGAGCAATCAGCCCCAGCATTTT. This sequence encodes CASSLEGVSNQPQHF. The full variable domain, its missing parts supplied by reference TRBV5-1 and TRBJ1-5, is KAGVTQTPRYLIKTRGQQVTLSCSPISGHRSVSWYQQTPGQGLQFLFEYFSETQRNKGNFPGRFSGRQFSNSRSEMNVSTLELGDSALYLCASSLEGVSNQPQHFGDGTRLSIL.

This clone is large. The chain combines TRBV7-9 with TRBJ1-1, with D maybe TRBD1 (6 bases). The V and J ends lost 4 bases and 6 bases respectively, with 15 bases between them. CDR3 length equals 14 residues. The germline gives CDR1 SEHNR, CDR2 FQNEAQ (reference sequence). CDR3: CASSWLGGAAEAFF. The CDR3, as DNA: TGTGCCAGCAGCTGGTTGGGGGGGGCCGCTGAAGCTTTCTTT.

The chain joins TRBV2 to TRBJ2-1, with 9 bases matching TRBD1. After removal of 0 bases from V and 3 bases from J, the junction contained 3 bases not matched to a gene. CDR3 length: 16 residues. In germline, CDR1 is SNHLY, CDR2 FYNNEI. CDR3 in amino acids: CASSEAGTGNYNEQFF. The DNA of the CDR3 is TGTGCCAGCAGTGAAGCGGGGACAGGGAACTACAATGAGCAGTTCTTC.

The CDR3 region has the DNA TGCGCCAGCAGCCTCCTGACAGGGGGCCTAGCCAAAAACATTCAGTACTTC. This translates into CASSLLTGGLAKNIQYF. The chain joins TRBV10-1 to TRBJ2-4; 10 bases agree with TRBD1. Germline CDR1 is WNHNN and CDR2 is SYGVQD (reference sequence). The CDR3 is 17 amino acids. J gave up 0 bases and V 6 bases, and 8 bases lay outside the gene matches.

The chain joins TRBV27 to TRBJ2-5; D is perhaps TRBD2 (7 bases). The CDR3 runs to 15 residues. The ends were cut back, 1 base at V and 1 base at J, with 10 bases in the middle. Germline lookup yields CDR1 MNHEY and CDR2 SMNVEV (reference sequence). CDR3 in DNA: TGTGCCAGCAGTTTATGGGGGGGGGCCCAAGAGACCCAGTACTTC. Residues: CASSLWGGAQETQYF.

V usage is TRBV7-8 and J usage is TRBJ2-7, with 11 bases matching TRBD1. The CDR3 is 14 amino acids. V shed 5 bases and J 6 bases; nucleotides not matched to a gene: 6. Germline V lookup: CDR1 SGHVS, CDR2 FQNEAQ. CDR3 bases: TGTGCCAGCAGCCACGCCGGGACAGGGGGCGAGCAGTACTTC. Encoded protein: CASSHAGTGGEQYF.

The chain has TRBV11-2 and TRBJ2-4, with D perhaps matching TRBD2 (5 bases). This CDR3 contains 15 residues. From germline, CDR1 is SGHAT and CDR2 FQNNGV. Between the trimmed V and J ends, which lost 7 bases and 0 bases, there was a span of 13 bases. CDR3 sequence (DNA): TGTGCCAGCACCACCGGGGAGTTAGCCAAAAACATTCAGTACTTC. Translated: CASTTGELAKNIQYF.

V usage is TRBV6-4 and J usage is TRBJ2-2, with 9 nucleotides matching TRBD2. Trimming took 2 bases from V and 3 from J; bases not matched to a gene: 7. The CDR3 totals 17 residues. Germline V gives CDR1 MRHNA, CDR2 SNTAGT. CDR3 DNA sequence: TGTGCCAGCAGTGACGCGGCGGGGGGGCCTCACACCGGGGAGCTGTTTTTT. It encodes CASSDAAGGPHTGELFF.

The CDR3 loop reads CASSRGLRETQYF. As DNA, the CDR3 is TGTGCCAGCAGTCGGGGGTTACGGGAGACCCAGTACTTC. The chain has TRBV5-5 and TRBJ2-5; weak D call: TRBD2 (6 bases). Germline lookup yields CDR1 SGHKS and CDR2 YYEKEE (reference sequence). With 5 bases removed from V and 5 bases from J, the gap between germline ends came to 13 bases. The CDR3 runs 13 residues.

This chain connects TRBV7-6 to TRBJ2-3; D gene ambiguous. The V gene's germline CDR1 is SGHVS and CDR2 FNYEAQ. There are 12 residues in the CDR3. Trimming stripped 5 bases from V and 1 base from J, with 4 bases between. The DNA for the CDR3 is TGTGCCAGCAGCCACGGCACAGATACGCAGTATTTT. Its protein is CASSHGTDTQYF.

The chain uses TRBV5-1 and TRBJ2-7; D not certain. Looked up from germline, CDR1 is SGHRS and CDR2 is YFSETQ. The CDR3 is made up of 12 amino acids. V lost 0 bases, J lost 3 bases, and 4 bases lay in between. CDR3 protein: CASSLALYEQYF. DNA for the CDR3: TGCGCCAGCAGCTTGGCCCTCTACGAGCAGTACTTC.

As DNA, the CDR3 is TGTGCCAGCTCTTTCGGACTAGCGGGAGCTTCCTACGAGCAGTACTTC. Translating gives CASSFGLAGASYEQYF. The rearrangement uses TRBV18 and TRBJ2-7, with TRBD2 identical over 13 bases. J lost 1 base, V lost 6 bases, and 6 bases had no gene match. Germline V lookup: CDR1 KGHSH, CDR2 LQKENI. The length of the CDR3 is 16 residues.

V gene TRBV6-6 combines with J gene TRBJ1-2, with D tentatively TRBD1 (5 bases). The CDR3 is 14 amino acids. V was pared by 0 bases and J by 0 bases, with 5 bases between. Germline-derived CDR1 and CDR2 are MNHNY and SVGAGI (reference sequence). The CDR3 bases are TGTGCCAGCAGTTACTCGACAGCTAACTATGGCTACACCTTC. It is translated as CASSYSTANYGYTF.

The rearrangement links TRBV18 to TRBJ2-1, with 9 positions matching TRBD1. Germline CDR1 and CDR2: KGHSH and LQKENI. The J segment lost 4 bases and the V segment lost 3 bases, leaving 4 bases of the junction unmatched. The CDR3 runs to 15 residues. The CDR3 nucleotides read TGTGCCAGCTCACCCGGGACAGGGATTTACAATGAGCAGTTCTTC. Translating gives CASSPGTGIYNEQFF.